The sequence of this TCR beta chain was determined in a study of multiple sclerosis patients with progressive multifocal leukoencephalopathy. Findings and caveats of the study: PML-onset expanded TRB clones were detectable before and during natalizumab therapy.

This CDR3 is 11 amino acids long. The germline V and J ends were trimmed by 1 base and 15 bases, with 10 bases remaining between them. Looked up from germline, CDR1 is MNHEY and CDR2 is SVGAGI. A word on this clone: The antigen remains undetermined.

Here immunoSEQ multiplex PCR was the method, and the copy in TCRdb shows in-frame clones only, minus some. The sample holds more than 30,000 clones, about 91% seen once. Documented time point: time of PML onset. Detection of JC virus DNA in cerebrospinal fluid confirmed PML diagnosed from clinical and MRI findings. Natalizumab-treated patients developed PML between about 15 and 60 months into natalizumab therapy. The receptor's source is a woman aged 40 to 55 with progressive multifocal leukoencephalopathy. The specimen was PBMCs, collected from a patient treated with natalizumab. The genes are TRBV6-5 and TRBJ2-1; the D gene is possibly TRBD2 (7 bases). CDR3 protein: CASSYLRGRFF. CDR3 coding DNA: TGTGCCAGCAGTTACTTGCGGGGGCGGTTCTTC.